The entry that follows covers one T cell receptor (beta chain) sequence. This clonotype has just a few counts. Its recognized antigen is unknown. There are no base qualities to consult, and no much larger clone falls within one base. Donors were 40 or so systemically healthy Caucasian individuals from Russia aged roughly 6 to 90 years. Approximately 9.3 milliliters of peripheral blood were collected from each donor into EDTA-treated Vacutainer tubes. Ficoll-Paque density-gradient centrifugation was used to isolate PBMCs, with at least 6.5 million per sample. Total RNA, at least 6 micrograms per sample, was extracted from PBMCs with Trizol reagent. The percentages of naive CD45RAhigh/CD27high T cells were determined by flow cytometry on a PBMC aliquot from every donor. Libraries were constructed by 5' RACE. These reads were obtained on an Illumina HiSeq 2500. A second PCR of about 6 to 11 cycles was performed with a sample-barcoded 5' primer and a J-beta primer mix. A template-switch 5' adaptor carrying 12 random nucleotides introduced a unique molecular identifier onto each TCR beta cDNA molecule. Each sample yielded at least 2.5 million CDR3-containing paired-end reads. First-strand cDNA was synthesized from all RNA with the Mint cDNA synthesis kit, primed by a TRBC-specific oligonucleotide. After uracil-DNA glycosylase treatment, a first 18-cycle PCR used universal primers M1SS and BC2_uni_R on all cDNA. On the study's bioinformatics: Each sample was normalized by randomly selecting 1 million high-quality reads, each carrying a distinct molecular identifier. Instead of being binned into consensus sequences, reads with shared molecular identifiers were discarded. MiTCR, set to a Q25 quality threshold and the strictest error-elimination algorithm, was used for CDR3 identification, clonotype clustering and error correction. Lower-bound total TCR beta diversity was estimated with a nonparametric unseen species model using Euler transformation. TCRdb passed the public sequencing reads through fastp at Q25 and MiXCR, retaining productive beta sequences. Rows merge per CDR3 protein into single entries with the most common DNA and genes. The V and J calls come from TCRdb's annotation, not from the publication. The sample yields about 760,000 distinct CDR3 sequences; more than 50% were counted once. 20% to 30% of the sample is taken by the ten largest.

These data originate in a study of blood T cells in healthy people across ages (dated by TCRdb to between 2014 and 2016). Concerning the study at large: In model experiments, template switching captured about one uniquely barcoded TCR beta cDNA molecule for every two T cells. Age-related changes in TCR beta repertoire diversity were measured in the study by deep sequencing normalized with unique cDNA molecular identifiers. The donors were divided into four age groups: young (average approximately 15 years), middle-aged (about 39), aged (about 61) and long-lived (approximately 74). Donors of different ages were randomly distributed across sequencing lanes to avoid experimental bias. The study analyzed two additional independent replicas of 1 million unique cDNA reads from the same blood draw for two donors, one aged 18 to 29 and one aged 80 or older.

The CDR3 runs 13 amino acids, cysteine and phenylalanine included. Only the CDR3 DNA stays, 39 bases, in frame from base 1. At the junction V is shortened by 5 bases and J by 6 bases; bases outside the gene matches: 5. Broad study findings and their caveats: Observed TCR beta diversity per million T cells fell roughly linearly with age, and a significant reduction was already apparent by age roughly 40. Bulk unsorted PBMC profiling prevented conclusive comparison of naive and antigen-experienced compartments. Observed TCR beta diversity correlated strongly with the percentage of naive T cells measured by flow cytometry. Because the CMV infection status of the donors was unknown, age-related changes in expanded clonotypes may potentially have been confounded. The long-lived group showed more naive CD4+ T cells, fewer expanded clones and increased TCR diversity than the aged group, suggesting age selection. Total diversity estimates from one million sequenced T cells were considered lower bounds and underestimates.

The sequence joins TRBV12-3 or TRBV12-4 to TRBJ2-3; 7 middle bases align to TRBD2. The sequencing input was blood. This receptor was obtained from a man aged 40-55 years in good health. The DNA sequence is given as TGTGCCAGCAGTAGGGGAGGGGCCGATACGCAGTATTTT. This sequence encodes CASSRGGADTQYF.